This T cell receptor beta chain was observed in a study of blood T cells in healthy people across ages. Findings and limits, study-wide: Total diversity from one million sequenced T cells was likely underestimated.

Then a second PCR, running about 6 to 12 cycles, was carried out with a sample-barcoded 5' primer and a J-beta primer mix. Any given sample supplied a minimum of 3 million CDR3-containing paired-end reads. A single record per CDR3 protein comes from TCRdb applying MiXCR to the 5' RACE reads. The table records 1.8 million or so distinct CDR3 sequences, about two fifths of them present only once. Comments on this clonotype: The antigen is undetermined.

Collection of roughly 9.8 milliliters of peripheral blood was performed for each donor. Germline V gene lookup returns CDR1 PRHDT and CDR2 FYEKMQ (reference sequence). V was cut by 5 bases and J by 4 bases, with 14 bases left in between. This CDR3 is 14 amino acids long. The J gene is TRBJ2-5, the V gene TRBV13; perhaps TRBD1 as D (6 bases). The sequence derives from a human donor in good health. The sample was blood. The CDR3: CASSPPRRGETQYF. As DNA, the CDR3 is TGTGCCAGCAGCCCACCTCGCAGGGGAGAGACCCAGTACTTC.